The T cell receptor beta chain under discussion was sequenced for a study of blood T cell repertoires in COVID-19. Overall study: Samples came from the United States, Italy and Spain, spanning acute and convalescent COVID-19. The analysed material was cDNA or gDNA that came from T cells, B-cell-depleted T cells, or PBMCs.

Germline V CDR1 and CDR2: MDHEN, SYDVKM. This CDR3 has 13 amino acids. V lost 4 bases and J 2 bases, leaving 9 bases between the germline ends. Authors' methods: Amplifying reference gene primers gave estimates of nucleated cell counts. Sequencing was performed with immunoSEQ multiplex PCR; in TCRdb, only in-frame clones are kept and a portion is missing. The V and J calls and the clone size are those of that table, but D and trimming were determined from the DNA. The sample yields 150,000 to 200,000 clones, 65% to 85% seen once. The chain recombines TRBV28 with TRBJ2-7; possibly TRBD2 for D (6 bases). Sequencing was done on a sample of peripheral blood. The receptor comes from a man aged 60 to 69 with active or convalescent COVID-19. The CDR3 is CASSSGGPYEQYF. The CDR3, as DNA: TGTGCCAGCAGTTCCGGGGGTCCCTACGAGCAGTACTTC. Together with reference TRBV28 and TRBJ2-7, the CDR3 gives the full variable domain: DVKVTQSSRYLVKRTGEKVFLECVQDMDHENMFWYRQDPGLGLRLIYFSYDVKMKEKGDIPEGYSVSREKKERFSLILESASTNQTSMYLCASSSGGPYEQYFGPGTRLTVT.